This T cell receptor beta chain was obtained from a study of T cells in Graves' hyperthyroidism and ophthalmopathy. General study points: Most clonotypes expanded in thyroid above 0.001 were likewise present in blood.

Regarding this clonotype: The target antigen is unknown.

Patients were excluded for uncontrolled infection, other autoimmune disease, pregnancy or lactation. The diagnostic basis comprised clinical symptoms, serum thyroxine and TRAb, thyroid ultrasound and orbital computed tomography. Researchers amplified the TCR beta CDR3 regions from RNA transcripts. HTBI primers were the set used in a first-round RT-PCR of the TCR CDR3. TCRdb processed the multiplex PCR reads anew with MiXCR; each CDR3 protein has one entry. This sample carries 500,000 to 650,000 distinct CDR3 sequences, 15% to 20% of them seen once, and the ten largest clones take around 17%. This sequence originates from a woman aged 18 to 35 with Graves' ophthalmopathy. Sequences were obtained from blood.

The CDR3 DNA follows: TGCAGCGTTGTCCCTACTAGCGGGGGGATCTACGAGCAGTACTTC. It is translated as CSVVPTSGGIYEQYF. The V gene is TRBV29-1, the J gene TRBJ2-7; TRBD2 aligns across 12 bases. J was trimmed by 3 bases and V by 4 bases; bases with no gene match: 7. The CDR3 sequence is 15 residues long. The germline V gene encodes CDR1 SQVTM and CDR2 ANQGSEA.